The entry below gives a single T cell receptor beta chain sequence along with its context. The record originates from a study of beta chain features in type 1 diabetes. Germline V gene sequence: CDR1 SGHVS, CDR2 FQNEAQ. Trimming at V came to 2 bases and at J to 3 bases, leaving 7 bases not matched to a gene. CDR3 size: 15 residues. The entirety of the isolated RNA underwent reverse transcription, so expressed TCRB transcripts were sequenced. TCRdb's copy holds only in-frame clones and misses some; the assay was immunoSEQ multiplex PCR. The sample carries 130,000 or so clones, 9% to 10% recorded once. The rearrangement links TRBV7-8 to TRBJ2-7; 7 nucleotides line up with TRBD1. Sample: central memory CD4+ T cells from blood. The origin of this receptor is a middle-aged woman in good health. CDR3 nucleotide sequence: TGTGCCAGCAGCTTATCTCGGGACAGAGGCTACGAGCAGTACTTC. Translation gives CASSLSRDRGYEQYF.